The 12 T cell receptor beta chains presented below share a single source sample, sequenced in a study of response to subunit inactivated influenza vaccine. TCRdb itself ran the RT-PCR reads through MiXCR, one entry per CDR3 protein. The sample consists of about 780,000 distinct CDR3 sequences, roughly 18% of them appearing once. Sequenced material: PBMCs from blood, taken around 5 days after vaccination. The receptors shown here come from a man aged 45-60 years who received an inactivated influenza vaccine.

This clonotype showed up many times. The CDR3 coding sequence is TGTGCCAGCAGCTTCCGATGGACAGGCGACTACGAGCAGTACTTC. Protein sequence: CASSFRWTGDYEQYF. V usage is TRBV4-2 and J usage is TRBJ2-7; 7 bases are a match to TRBD1. Germline-derived CDR1 and CDR2 are LGHNA and YNFKEQ. V was pared by 5 bases and J by 3 bases, with 10 bases of the junction left unmatched. CDR3 length: 15 amino acids.

The genes are TRBV7-9 and TRBJ2-7; 10 nucleotides line up with TRBD2. The germline CDR1 and CDR2 sequences are SEHNR and FQNEAQ (reference sequence). The CDR3 length is 13 residues. V trimming: 4 bases; J trimming: 6 bases; junction bases outside the gene matches: 3. This CDR3 is CASSSTSGTEQYF. In DNA form, the CDR3 reads TGTGCCAGCAGCTCCACTAGCGGGACCGAGCAGTACTTC. Based on the CDR3 plus reference TRBV7-9 and TRBJ2-7, the full variable domain is DTGVSQNPRHKITKRGQNVTFRCDPISEHNRLYWYRQTLGQGPEFLTYFQNEAQLEKSRLLSDRFSAERPKGSFSTLEIQRTEQGDSAMYLCASSSTSGTEQYFGPGTRLTVT.

The genes are TRBV7-2 and TRBJ2-7; D remains unclear. Trimming removed 4 bases at V and 2 bases at J, with 9 bases between. Looked up from germline, CDR1 is SGHTA and CDR2 is FQGNSA. The CDR3 is 13 residues long. The CDR3 DNA reads TGTGCCAGCAGCTCCCACATTGCCTACGAGCAGTACTTC. Its translation is CASSSHIAYEQYF.

This clonotype occurred a few times. The chain links TRBV20-1 to TRBJ1-5, with 7 bases matching TRBD1. Looked up from germline, CDR1 is DFQATT and CDR2 is SNEGSKA (reference sequence). The trim removed 4 bases at V and 8 bases at J, leaving 20 bases unmatched. The CDR3 totals 17 residues. DNA for the CDR3: TGCAGTGCTACCCCCCACCAGGCCCCACAGGGGATGAAGCCCCAGCATTTT. The encoded protein is CSATPHQAPQGMKPQHF.

The chain has TRBV12-3 or TRBV12-4 and TRBJ2-1; tentative D call: TRBD1 (6 bases). The CDR3 contains 13 residues. CDR3 coding DNA: TGTATCAGCAGTTTAGTGGGACAAATGGAGCAGTTCTTC. Translation gives CISSLVGQMEQFF.

Many counts were recorded for this clonotype. The CDR3 loop is CASSQDVEAGPRDTQYF. DNA for the CDR3: TGTGCCAGCAGCCAAGATGTTGAGGCGGGTCCGCGGGATACGCAGTATTTT. This chain joins TRBV4-2 and TRBJ2-3; D may be TRBD2 (5 bases). CDR3 length equals 17 residues. Germline loops: CDR1 LGHNA, CDR2 YNFKEQ. Trimming cost V 0 bases and J 6 bases, with 19 bases left between them.

This clonotype came up a few times. The CDR3 protein is CSAYGTGVGEQYF. The CDR3 coding sequence is TGCAGTGCTTACGGGACAGGGGTTGGCGAGCAGTACTTC. This chain joins TRBV20-1 and TRBJ2-7; TRBD1 agrees at 10 bases. The J segment lost 6 bases and the V segment lost 5 bases, leaving 7 bases of the junction unmatched. The CDR3 contains 13 residues. The germline V gene encodes CDR1 DFQATT and CDR2 SNEGSKA (reference sequence).

This clonotype showed up just a few times. The rearrangement uses TRBV4-2 and TRBJ2-6, with TRBD2 matching 8 bases. This CDR3 has 20 residues. Germline V gene lookup returns CDR1 LGHNA and CDR2 YNFKEQ. The V and J ends lost 1 base and 0 bases, in that order; junction bases with no gene match: 11. Here the CDR3 reads CASSQGRLAGLISGANVLTF. The CDR3 nucleotides read TGTGCCAGCAGCCAAGGGAGGTTAGCGGGATTAATCTCTGGGGCCAACGTCCTGACTTTC.

The rearrangement joins TRBV7-6 to TRBJ2-3; the D call may be TRBD1 or TRBD2 (6 bases each). Per germline, CDR1 SGHVS and CDR2 FNYEAQ. The CDR3 covers 14 residues. With 1 base removed from V and 5 bases from J, the gap between germline ends came to 10 bases. This CDR3 is CASSLVEGGDTQYF. In nucleotides, the CDR3 is TGTGCCAGCAGCTTAGTGGAGGGGGGAGATACGCAGTATTTT.

The J gene is TRBJ2-1, the V gene TRBV12-3 or TRBV12-4; the D gene is possibly TRBD2 (5 bases). V was shortened by 5 bases and J by 4 bases, with 15 bases between the two germline ends. This CDR3 is built from 15 residues. The CDR3 region has the DNA TGTGCCAGCAGTCCGAGGATCCGGGGATACAATGAGCAGTTCTTC. It encodes CASSPRIRGYNEQFF.

This sequence joins TRBV18 and TRBJ2-7; D gene ambiguous. The CDR3 extends over 17 amino acids. Germline CDR1 and CDR2: KGHSH and LQKENI. V was cut by 4 bases and J by 2 bases, with 21 bases left in between. Here the CDR3 reads CASSRSAKSLEAYEQYF. The CDR3 nucleotides are TGTGCCAGCTCACGGAGCGCCAAAAGTCTTGAGGCCTACGAGCAGTACTTC.

The chain recombines TRBV6-5 with TRBJ1-5; D is possibly TRBD1 (6 bases). Germline V gene sequence: CDR1 MNHEY, CDR2 SVGAGI. The ends were cut back, 4 bases at V and 1 base at J, with 11 bases in the middle. The CDR3 runs to 15 residues. The CDR3 sequence: CASSSYRESNQPQHF. CDR3 sequence (DNA): TGTGCCAGCAGTTCTTACAGGGAAAGCAATCAGCCCCAGCATTTT.